This T cell receptor (beta chain) was found in a study of PD-L1 blockade in urothelial cancer. This clone was seen only once. Profiled with immunoSEQ multiplex PCR; TCRdb holds only in-frame clones, not every one. The sample records fewer than 25,000 clones, around 85% being singletons. The receptor was isolated from a man aged 50 to 59 with urothelial cancer. This specimen consisted of PBMCs, obtained around atezolizumab (anti-PD-L1) treatment.

The CDR3 protein is CASSDRTVNEQFF. CDR3 DNA: TGTGCCAGTTCGGACAGGACTGTCAATGAGCAGTTCTTC. V and J are TRBV6-1 and TRBJ2-1; TRBD1 matches at 7 bases. CDR3 length: 13 amino acids. Germline V gene lookup returns CDR1 MNHNS and CDR2 SASEGT. The ends lost 9 bases at V and 6 bases at J; junction bases unmatched: 8.